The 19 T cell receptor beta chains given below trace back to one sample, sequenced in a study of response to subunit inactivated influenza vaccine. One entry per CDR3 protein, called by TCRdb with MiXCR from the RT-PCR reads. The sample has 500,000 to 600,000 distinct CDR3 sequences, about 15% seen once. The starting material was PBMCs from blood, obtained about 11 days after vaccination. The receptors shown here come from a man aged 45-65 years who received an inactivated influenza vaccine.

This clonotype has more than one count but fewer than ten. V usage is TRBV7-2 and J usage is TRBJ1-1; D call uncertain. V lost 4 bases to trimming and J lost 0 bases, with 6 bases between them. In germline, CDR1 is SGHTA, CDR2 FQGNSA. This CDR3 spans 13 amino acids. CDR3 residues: CASSYDMNTEAFF. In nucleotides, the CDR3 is TGTGCCAGCAGCTATGACATGAACACTGAAGCTTTCTTT.

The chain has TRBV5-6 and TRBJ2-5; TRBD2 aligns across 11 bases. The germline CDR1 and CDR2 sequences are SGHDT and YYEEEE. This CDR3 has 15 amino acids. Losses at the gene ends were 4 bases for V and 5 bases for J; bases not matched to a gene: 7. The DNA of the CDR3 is TGTGCCAGCAGCGTCCTAGCGGGGGGTGCGGAGACCCAGTACTTC. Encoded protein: CASSVLAGGAETQYF.

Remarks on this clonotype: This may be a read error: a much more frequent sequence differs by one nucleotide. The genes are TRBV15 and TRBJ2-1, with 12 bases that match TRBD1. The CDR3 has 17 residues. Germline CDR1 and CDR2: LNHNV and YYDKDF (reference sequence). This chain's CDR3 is CATSRERRGTGGNEQSF. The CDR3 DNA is TGTGCCACCAGCAGAGAACGGCGCGGGACAGGGGGCAATGAGCAGTCCTTC.

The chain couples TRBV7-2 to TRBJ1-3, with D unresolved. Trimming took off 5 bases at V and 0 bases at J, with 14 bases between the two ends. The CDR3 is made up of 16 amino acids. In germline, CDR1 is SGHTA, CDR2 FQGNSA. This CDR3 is CASSAASTSSGNTIYF. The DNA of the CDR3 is TGTGCCAGCAGCGCTGCCAGCACCTCCTCTGGAAACACCATATATTTT.

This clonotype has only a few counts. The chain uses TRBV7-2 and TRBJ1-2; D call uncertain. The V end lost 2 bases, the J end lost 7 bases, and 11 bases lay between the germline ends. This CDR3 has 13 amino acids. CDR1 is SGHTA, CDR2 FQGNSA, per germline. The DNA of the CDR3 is TGTGCCAGCAGCTTAATTAGCTCTGGTGGCTACACCTTC. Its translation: CASSLISSGGYTF. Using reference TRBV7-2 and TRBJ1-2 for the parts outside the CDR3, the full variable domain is GAGVSQSPSNKVTEKGKDVELRCDPISGHTALYWYRQSLGQGLEFLIYFQGNSAPDKSGLPSDRFSAERTGGSVSTLTIQRTQQEDSAVYLCASSLISSGGYTFGSGTRLTVV.

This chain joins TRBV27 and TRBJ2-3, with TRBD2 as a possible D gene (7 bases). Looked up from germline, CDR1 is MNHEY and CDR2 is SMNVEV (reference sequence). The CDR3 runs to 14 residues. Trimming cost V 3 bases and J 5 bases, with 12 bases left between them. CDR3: CASSLGGLRDTQYF. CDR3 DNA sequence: TGTGCCAGCAGTTTGGGGGGGCTACGAGATACGCAGTATTTT.

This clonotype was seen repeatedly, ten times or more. The CDR3 DNA is TGTGCCAGCAGCTCTCAAATCGGGGACACTGAAGCTTTCTTT. It yields the protein CASSSQIGDTEAFF. V and J are TRBV7-2 and TRBJ1-1; D uncertain. Germline V lookup: CDR1 SGHTA, CDR2 FQGNSA. Deletions cut 4 bases from V and 3 bases from J, with 12 bases between. The CDR3 consists of 14 residues. The complete variable domain, with remaining parts taken from reference TRBV7-2 and TRBJ1-1, reads GAGVSQSPSNKVTEKGKDVELRCDPISGHTALYWYRQSLGQGLEFLIYFQGNSAPDKSGLPSDRFSAERTGGSVSTLTIQRTQQEDSAVYLCASSSQIGDTEAFFGQGTRLTVV.

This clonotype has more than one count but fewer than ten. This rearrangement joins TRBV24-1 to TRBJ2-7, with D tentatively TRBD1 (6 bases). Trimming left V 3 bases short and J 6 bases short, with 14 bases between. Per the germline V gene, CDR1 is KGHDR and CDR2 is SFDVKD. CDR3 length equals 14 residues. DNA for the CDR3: TGTGCCACCAGTGATGGGGGCCGTCTTGGCGAGCAGTACTTC. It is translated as CATSDGGRLGEQYF.

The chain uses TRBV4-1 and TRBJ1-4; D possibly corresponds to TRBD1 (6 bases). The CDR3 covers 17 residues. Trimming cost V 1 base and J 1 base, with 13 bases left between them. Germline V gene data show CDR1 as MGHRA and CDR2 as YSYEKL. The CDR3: CASSQVGTPVTNEKLFF. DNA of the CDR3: TGCGCCAGCAGCCAAGTAGGGACACCAGTAACTAATGAAAAACTGTTTTTT.

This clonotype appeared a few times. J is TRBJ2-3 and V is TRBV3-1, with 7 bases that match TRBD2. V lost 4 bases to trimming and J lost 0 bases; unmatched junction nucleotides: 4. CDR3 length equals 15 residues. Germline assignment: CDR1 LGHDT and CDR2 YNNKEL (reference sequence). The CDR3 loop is CASSPGGGSTDTQYF. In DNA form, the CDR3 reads TGTGCCAGCAGCCCTGGGGGGGGGAGCACAGATACGCAGTATTTT.

The CDR3 sequence is CSAFPLAPNGGEQFF. For the CDR3, the DNA is TGCAGTGCTTTCCCTCTAGCGCCGAATGGGGGTGAGCAGTTCTTC. The chain joins TRBV20-1 to TRBJ2-1; a possible D gene is TRBD2 (6 bases). V was cut by 5 bases and J by 9 bases, with 23 bases left in between. Germline CDR1 DFQATT, CDR2 SNEGSKA (reference sequence). The CDR3 extends over 15 amino acids.

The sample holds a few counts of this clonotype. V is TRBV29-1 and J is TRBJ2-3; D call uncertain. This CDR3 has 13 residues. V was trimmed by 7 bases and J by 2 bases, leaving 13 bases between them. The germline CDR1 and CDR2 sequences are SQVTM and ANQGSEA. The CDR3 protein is CSALRTSTDTQYF. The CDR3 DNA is TGCAGCGCTTTGAGGACCTCCACAGATACGCAGTATTTT.

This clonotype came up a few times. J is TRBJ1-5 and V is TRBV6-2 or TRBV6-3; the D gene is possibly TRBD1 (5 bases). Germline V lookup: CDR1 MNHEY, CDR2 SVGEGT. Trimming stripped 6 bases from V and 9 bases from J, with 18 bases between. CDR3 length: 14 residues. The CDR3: CASSPRDFLGPQHF. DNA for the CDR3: TGTGCCAGCAGCCCTAGGGACTTCCTGGGGCCCCAGCATTTT.

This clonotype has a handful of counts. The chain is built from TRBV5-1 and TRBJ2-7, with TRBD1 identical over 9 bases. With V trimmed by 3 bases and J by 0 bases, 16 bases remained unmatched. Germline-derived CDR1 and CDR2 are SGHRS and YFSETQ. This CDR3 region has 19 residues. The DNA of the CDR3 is TGCGCCAGCAGCTCGCCCCGGACAGGGGTACAGAGTAGCTCCTACGAGCAGTACTTC. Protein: CASSSPRTGVQSSSYEQYF. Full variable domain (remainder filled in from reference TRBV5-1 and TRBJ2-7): KAGVTQTPRYLIKTRGQQVTLSCSPISGHRSVSWYQQTPGQGLQFLFEYFSETQRNKGNFPGRFSGRQFSNSRSEMNVSTLELGDSALYLCASSSPRTGVQSSSYEQYFGPGTRLTVT.

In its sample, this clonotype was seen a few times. The CDR3 DNA is TGCAGTGCGGCCCTTGGGGGGGCAAGCAATCAGCCCCAGCATTTT. Translating it yields CSAALGGASNQPQHF. The V call is TRBV20-1, the J call TRBJ1-5; tentatively, D is TRBD1 (6 bases). Germline assignment: CDR1 DFQATT and CDR2 SNEGSKA (reference sequence). The CDR3 runs 15 residues. Trimming left V 6 bases short and J 1 base short, with 16 bases between.

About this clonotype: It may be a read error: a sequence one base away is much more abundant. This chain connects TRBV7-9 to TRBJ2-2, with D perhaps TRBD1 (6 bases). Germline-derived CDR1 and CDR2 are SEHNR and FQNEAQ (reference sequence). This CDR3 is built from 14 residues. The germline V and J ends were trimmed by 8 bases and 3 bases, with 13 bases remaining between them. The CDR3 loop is CASCSYRDTGELFF. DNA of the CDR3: TGTGCCAGCTGCTCATACAGGGACACCGGGGAGCTGTTTTTT.

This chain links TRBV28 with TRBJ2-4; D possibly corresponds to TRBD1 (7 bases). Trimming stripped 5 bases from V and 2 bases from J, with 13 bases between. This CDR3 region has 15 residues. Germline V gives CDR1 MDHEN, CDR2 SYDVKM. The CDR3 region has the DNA TGTGCCAGCAGTCGGGGGACAGTAACCAAAAACATTCAGTACTTC. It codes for CASSRGTVTKNIQYF.

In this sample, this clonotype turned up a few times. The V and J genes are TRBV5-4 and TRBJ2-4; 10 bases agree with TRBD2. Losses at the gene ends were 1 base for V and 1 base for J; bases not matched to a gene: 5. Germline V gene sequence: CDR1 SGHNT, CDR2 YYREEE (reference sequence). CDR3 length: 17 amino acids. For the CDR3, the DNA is TGTGCCAGCAGCTTGCCCACTAGCGGGGCGGCCAAAAACATTCAGTACTTC. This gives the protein CASSLPTSGAAKNIQYF.

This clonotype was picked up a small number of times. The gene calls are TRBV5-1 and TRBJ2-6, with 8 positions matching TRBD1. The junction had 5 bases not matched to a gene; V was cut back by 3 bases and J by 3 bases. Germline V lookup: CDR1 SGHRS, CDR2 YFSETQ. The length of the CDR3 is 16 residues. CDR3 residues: CASSSQGASGANVLTF. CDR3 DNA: TGCGCCAGCAGCTCCCAGGGGGCAAGTGGGGCCAACGTCCTGACTTTC.